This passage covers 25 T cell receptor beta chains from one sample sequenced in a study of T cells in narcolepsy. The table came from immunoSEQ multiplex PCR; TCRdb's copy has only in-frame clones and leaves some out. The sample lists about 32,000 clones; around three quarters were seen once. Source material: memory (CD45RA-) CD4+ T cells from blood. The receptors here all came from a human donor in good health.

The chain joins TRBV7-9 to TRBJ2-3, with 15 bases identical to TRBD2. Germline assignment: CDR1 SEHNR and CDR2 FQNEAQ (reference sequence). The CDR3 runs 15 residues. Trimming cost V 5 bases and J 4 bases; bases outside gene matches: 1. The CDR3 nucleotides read TGTGCCAGCAGCCGGACTAGCGGGAGGGCAGATACGCAGTATTTT. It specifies CASSRTSGRADTQYF.

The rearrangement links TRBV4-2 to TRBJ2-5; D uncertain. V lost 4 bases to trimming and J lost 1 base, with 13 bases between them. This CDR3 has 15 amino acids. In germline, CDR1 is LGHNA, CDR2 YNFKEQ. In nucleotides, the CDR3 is TGTGCCAGCAGCCCCCTTAGCAGCACCCAAGAGACCCAGTACTTC. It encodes CASSPLSSTQETQYF.

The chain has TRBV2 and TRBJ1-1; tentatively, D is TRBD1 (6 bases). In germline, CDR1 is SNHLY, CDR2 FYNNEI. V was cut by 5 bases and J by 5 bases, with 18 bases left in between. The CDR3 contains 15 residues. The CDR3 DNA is TGTGCCAGCAGTAAAGGGGGGATTGAGTGGACTGAAGCTTTCTTT. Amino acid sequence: CASSKGGIEWTEAFF.

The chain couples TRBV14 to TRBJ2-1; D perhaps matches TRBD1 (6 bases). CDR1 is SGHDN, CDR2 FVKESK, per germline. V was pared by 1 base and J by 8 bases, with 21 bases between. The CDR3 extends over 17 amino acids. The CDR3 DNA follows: TGTGCCAGCAGCCAAGGGACGACAGGTCTCGGCAGGGATGAGCAGTTCTTC. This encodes CASSQGTTGLGRDEQFF.

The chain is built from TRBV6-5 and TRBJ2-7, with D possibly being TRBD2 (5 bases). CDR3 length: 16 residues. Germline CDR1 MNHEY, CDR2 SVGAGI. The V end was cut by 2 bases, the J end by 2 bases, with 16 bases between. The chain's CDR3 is CASSYQRMEVPYEQYF. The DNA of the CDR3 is TGTGCCAGCAGTTACCAGCGAATGGAGGTCCCCTACGAGCAGTACTTC.

This chain's CDR3 is CASTPGQSNQPQHF. The DNA for the CDR3 is TGTGCCAGCACCCCGGGACAAAGCAATCAGCCCCAGCATTTT. This chain uses TRBV6-1 with TRBJ1-5; possibly TRBD1 for D (6 bases). Trimming cost V 7 bases and J 1 base, with 11 bases left between them. Germline CDR1 is MNHNS and CDR2 is SASEGT. The CDR3 loop spans 14 amino acids.

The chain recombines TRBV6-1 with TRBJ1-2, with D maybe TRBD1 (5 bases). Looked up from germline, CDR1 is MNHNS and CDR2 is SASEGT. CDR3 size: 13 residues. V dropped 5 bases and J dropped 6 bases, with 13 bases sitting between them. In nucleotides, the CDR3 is TGTGCCAGCAGTATCAGGGAGAGGGATGGCTACACCTTC. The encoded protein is CASSIRERDGYTF.

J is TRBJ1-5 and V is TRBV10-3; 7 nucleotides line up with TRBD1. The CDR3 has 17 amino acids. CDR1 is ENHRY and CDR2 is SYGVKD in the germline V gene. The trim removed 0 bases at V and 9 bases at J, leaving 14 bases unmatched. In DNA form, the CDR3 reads TGTGCCATCAGTGAGTCGAGGGGGCGGACTACTTCAGGGCCCCAGCATTTT. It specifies CAISESRGRTTSGPQHF.

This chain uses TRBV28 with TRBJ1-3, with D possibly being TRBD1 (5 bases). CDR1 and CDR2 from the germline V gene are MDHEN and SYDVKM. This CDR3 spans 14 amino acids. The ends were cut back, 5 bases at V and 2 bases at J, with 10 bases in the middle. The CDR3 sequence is CASSDRTTGNTIYF. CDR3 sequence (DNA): TGTGCCAGCAGTGATCGGACAACTGGAAACACCATATATTTT.

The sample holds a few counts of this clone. DNA of the CDR3: TGTGCCAGCGTAAACAGCTTCTACGAGCAGTACTTC. Translating gives CASVNSFYEQYF. The chain is built from TRBV6-6 and TRBJ2-7, with unresolved D. The germline V gene encodes CDR1 MNHNY and CDR2 SVGAGI (reference sequence). This CDR3 contains 12 residues. The germline V and J ends were trimmed by 8 bases and 3 bases, with 11 bases remaining between them.

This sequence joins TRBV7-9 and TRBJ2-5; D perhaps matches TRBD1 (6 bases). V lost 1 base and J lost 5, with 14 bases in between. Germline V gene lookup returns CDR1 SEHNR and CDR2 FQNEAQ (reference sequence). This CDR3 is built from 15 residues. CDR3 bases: TGTGCCAGCAGCTTAGTTAGCGCCCAGGGGGAGACCCAGTACTTC. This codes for CASSLVSAQGETQYF.

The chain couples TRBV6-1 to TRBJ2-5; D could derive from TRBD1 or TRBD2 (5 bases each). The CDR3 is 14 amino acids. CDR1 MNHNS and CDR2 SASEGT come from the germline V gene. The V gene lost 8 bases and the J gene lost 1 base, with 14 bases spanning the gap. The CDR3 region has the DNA TGTGCCAGCTTACGGGGCGGGCCCCAAGAGACCCAGTACTTC. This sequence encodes CASLRGGPQETQYF.

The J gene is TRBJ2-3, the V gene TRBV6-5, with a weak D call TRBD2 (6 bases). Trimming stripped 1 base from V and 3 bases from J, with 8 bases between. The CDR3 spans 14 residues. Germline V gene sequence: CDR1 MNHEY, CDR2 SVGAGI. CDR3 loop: CASSYLAGTDTQYF. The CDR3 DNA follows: TGTGCCAGCAGTTACTTGGCGGGAACAGATACGCAGTATTTT.

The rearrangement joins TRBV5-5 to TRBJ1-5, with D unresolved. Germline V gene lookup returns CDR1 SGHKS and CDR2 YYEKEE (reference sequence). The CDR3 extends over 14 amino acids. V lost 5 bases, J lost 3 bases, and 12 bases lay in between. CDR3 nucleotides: TGTGCCAGCAGTCCAGGACCTATCAATCAGCCCCAGCATTTT. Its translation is CASSPGPINQPQHF.

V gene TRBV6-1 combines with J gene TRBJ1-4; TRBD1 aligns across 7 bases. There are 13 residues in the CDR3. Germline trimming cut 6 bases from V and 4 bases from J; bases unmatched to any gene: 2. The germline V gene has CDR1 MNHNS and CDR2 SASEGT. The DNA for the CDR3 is TGTGCCAGCAGGGGACAGAGTAATGAAAAACTGTTTTTT. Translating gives CASRGQSNEKLFF.

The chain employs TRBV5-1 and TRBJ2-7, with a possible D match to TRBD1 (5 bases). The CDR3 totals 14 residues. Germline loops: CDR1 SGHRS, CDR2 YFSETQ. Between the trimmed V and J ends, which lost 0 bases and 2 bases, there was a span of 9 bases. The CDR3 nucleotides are TGCGCCAGCAGCTTGGTTGGGGCTACCTACGAGCAGTACTTC. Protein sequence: CASSLVGATYEQYF.

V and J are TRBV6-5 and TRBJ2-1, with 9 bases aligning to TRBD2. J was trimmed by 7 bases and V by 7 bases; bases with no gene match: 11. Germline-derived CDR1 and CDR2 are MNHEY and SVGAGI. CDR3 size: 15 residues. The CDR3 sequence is CASTNVAGGVNEQFF. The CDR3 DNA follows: TGTGCCAGCACCAATGTCGCGGGAGGGGTAAATGAGCAGTTCTTC.

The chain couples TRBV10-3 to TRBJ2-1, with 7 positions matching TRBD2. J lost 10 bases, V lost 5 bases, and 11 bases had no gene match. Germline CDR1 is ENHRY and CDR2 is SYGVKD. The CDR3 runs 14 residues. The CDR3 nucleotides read TGTGCCATCAGTCTATCGGGCGAGACTAGCGAGCAGTTCTTC. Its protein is CAISLSGETSEQFF.

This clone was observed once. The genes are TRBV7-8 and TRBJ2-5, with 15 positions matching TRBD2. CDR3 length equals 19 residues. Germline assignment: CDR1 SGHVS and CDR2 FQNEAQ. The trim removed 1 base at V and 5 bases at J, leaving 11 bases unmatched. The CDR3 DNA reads TGTGCCAGCAGCTTAGTTGCCGGACTAGCGGGAGGGCGGTCGGAGACCCAGTACTTC. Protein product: CASSLVAGLAGGRSETQYF.

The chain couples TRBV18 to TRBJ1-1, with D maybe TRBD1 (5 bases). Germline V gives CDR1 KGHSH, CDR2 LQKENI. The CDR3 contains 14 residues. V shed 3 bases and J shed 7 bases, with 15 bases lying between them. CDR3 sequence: CASSPQGTLVEAFF. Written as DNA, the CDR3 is TGTGCCAGCTCACCTCAAGGGACCTTAGTTGAAGCTTTCTTT.

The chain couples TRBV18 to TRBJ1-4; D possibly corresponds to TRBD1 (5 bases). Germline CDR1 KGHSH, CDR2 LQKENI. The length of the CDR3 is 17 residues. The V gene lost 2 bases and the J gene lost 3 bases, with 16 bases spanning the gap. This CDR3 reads CASSPAGVGRSNEKLFF. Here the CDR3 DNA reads TGTGCCAGCTCACCAGCAGGTGTGGGACGTTCTAATGAAAAACTGTTTTTT.

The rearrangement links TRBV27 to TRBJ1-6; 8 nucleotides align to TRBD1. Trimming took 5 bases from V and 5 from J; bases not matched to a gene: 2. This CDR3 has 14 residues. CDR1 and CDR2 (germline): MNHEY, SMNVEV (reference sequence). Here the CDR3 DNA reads TGTGCCAGCAGTCTGACAGGGGATAATTCACCCCTCCACTTT. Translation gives CASSLTGDNSPLHF.

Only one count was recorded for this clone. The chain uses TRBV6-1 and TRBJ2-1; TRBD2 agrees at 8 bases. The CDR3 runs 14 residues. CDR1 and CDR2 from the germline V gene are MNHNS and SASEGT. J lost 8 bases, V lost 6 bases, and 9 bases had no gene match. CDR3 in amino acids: CASSHAAGVHEQFF. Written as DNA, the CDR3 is TGTGCCAGCAGCCACGCAGCGGGAGTACATGAGCAGTTCTTC.

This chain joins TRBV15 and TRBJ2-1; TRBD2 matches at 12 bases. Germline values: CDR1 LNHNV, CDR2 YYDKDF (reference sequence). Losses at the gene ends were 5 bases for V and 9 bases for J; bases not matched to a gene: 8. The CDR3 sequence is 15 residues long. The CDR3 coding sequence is TGTGCCACCAGCCCACGTCTAGCGGGAGGGACTGAGCAGTTCTTC. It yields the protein CATSPRLAGGTEQFF. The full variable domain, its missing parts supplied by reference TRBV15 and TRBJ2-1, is DAMVIQNPRYQVTQFGKPVTLSCSQTLNHNVMYWYQQKSSQAPKLLFHYYDKDFNNEADTPDNFQSRRPNTSFCFLDIRSPGLGDTAMYLCATSPRLAGGTEQFFGPGTRLTVL.

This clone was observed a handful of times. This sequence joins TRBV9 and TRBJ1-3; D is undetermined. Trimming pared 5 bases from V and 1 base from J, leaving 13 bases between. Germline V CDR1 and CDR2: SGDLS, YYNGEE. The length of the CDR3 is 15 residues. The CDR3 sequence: CASRKDGSSGNTIYF. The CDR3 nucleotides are TGTGCCAGCAGAAAAGACGGTTCATCTGGAAACACCATATATTTT.